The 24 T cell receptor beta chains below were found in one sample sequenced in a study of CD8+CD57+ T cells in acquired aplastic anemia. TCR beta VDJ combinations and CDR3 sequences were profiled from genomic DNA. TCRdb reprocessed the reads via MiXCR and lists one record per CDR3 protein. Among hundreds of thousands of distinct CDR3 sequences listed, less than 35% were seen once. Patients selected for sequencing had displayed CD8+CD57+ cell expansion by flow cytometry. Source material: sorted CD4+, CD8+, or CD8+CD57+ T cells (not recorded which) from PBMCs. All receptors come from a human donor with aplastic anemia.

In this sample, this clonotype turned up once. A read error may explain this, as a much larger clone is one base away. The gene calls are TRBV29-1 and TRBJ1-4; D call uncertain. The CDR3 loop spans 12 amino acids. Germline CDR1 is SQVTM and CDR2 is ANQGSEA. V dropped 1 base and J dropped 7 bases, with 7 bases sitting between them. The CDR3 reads CSVEGLFEKLFF. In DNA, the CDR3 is TGCAGCGTTGAAGGTCTTTTTGAAAAACTGTTTTTT.

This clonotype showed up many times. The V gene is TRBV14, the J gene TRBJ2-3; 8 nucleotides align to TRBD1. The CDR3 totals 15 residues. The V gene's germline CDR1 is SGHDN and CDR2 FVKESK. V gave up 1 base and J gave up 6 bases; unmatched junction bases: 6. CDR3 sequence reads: CASSQAGQGGDTQYF. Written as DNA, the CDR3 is TGTGCCAGCAGCCAAGCCGGACAGGGTGGGGATACGCAGTATTTT.

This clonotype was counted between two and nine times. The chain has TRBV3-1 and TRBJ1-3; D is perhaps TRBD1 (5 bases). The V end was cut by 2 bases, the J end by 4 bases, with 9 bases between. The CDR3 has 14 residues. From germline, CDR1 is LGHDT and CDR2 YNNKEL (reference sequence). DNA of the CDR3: TGTGCCAGCAGCCAACCAGGGTACGGAAACACCATATATTTT. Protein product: CASSQPGYGNTIYF.

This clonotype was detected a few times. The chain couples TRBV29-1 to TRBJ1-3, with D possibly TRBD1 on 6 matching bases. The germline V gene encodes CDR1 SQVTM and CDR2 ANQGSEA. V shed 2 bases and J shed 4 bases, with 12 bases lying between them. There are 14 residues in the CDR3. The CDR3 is CSVERGRGGNTIYF. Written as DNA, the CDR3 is TGCAGCGTTGAAAGAGGCAGGGGAGGAAACACCATATATTTT. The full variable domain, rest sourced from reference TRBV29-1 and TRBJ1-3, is SAVISQKPSRDICQRGTSLTIQCQVDSQVTMMFWYRQQPGQSLTLIATANQGSEATYESGFVIDKFPISRPNLTFSTLTVSNMSPEDSSIYLCSVERGRGGNTIYFGEGSWLTVV.

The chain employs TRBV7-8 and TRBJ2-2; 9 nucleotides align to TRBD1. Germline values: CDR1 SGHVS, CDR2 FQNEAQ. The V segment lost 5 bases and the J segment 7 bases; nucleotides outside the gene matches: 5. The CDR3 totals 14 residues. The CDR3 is CASSHGTGNGELFF. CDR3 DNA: TGTGCCAGCAGCCACGGGACAGGGAACGGGGAGCTGTTTTTT.

This chain's CDR3 is CASSLNSVNEAFF. The DNA for the CDR3 is TGTGCCAGCAGTTTAAATTCGGTTAATGAAGCTTTCTTT. This sequence joins TRBV2 and TRBJ1-1; D is undetermined. This CDR3 has 13 amino acids. Per germline, CDR1 SNHLY and CDR2 FYNNEI. With 5 bases removed from V and 7 bases from J, the gap between germline ends came to 14 bases.

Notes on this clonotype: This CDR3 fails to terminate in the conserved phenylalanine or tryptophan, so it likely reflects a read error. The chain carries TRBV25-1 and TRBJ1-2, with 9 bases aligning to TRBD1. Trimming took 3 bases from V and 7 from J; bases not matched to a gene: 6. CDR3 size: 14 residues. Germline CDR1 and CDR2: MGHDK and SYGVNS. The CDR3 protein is CASSEGTGGPGYTL. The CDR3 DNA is TGTGCCAGCAGTGAGGGAACAGGGGGCCCTGGCTACACCCTC.

CDR3 DNA sequence: TGTGCCAGCAGTTATTCAAGGGGCCAGCCCCAGCATTTT. Encoded protein: CASSYSRGQPQHF. The chain has TRBV28 and TRBJ1-5; TRBD1 is a possible D gene (5 bases). The CDR3 length is 13 residues. Trimming shortened V by 4 bases and J by 7 bases, and 11 bases separated the two germline ends. From germline, CDR1 is MDHEN and CDR2 SYDVKM.

The CDR3 sequence is CASSPGRDSTYEQYF. CDR3 DNA: TGTGCCAGCAGCCCTGGGAGGGACAGCACATACGAGCAGTACTTC. The gene calls are TRBV7-2 and TRBJ2-7; D may be TRBD1 or TRBD2 (7 bases each). The germline gives CDR1 SGHTA, CDR2 FQGNSA. This CDR3 comprises 15 residues. The V and J ends lost 5 bases and 4 bases respectively, with 18 bases between them. The full variable domain, completed using reference TRBV7-2 and TRBJ2-7, is GAGVSQSPSNKVTEKGKDVELRCDPISGHTALYWYRQSLGQGLEFLIYFQGNSAPDKSGLPSDRFSAERTGGSVSTLTIQRTQQEDSAVYLCASSPGRDSTYEQYFGPGTRLTVT.

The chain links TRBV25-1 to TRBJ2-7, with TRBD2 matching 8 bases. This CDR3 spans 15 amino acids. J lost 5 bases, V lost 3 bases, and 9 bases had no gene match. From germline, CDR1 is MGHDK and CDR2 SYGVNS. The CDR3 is CASSDPVKAGDEQYF. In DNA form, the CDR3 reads TGTGCCAGCAGTGATCCCGTTAAAGCGGGAGACGAGCAGTACTTC.

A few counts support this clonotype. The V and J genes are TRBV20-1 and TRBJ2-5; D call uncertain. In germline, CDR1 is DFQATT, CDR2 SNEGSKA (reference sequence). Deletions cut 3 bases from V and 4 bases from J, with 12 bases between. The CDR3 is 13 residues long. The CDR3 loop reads CSASVIGPETQYF. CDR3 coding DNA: TGCAGTGCTAGTGTTATTGGGCCAGAGACCCAGTACTTC.

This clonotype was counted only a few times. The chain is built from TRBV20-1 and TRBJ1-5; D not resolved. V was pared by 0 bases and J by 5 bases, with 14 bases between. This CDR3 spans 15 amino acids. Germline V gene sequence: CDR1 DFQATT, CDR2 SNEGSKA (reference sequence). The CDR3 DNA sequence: TGCAGTGCTAGAGATATTACATCTAGTTATCAGCCCCAGCATTTT. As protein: CSARDITSSYQPQHF.

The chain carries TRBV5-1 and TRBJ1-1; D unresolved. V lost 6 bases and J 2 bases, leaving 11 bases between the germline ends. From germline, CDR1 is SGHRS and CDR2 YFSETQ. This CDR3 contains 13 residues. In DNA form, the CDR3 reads TGCGCCAGCAAACAGTCACTAAACACTGAAGCTTTCTTT. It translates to CASKQSLNTEAFF.

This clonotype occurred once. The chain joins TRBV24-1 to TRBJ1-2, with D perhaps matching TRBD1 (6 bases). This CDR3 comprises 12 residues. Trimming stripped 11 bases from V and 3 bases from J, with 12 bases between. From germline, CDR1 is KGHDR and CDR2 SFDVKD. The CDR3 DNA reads TGTGCCAGGCGGGGGCAGTACTATGGCTACACCTTC. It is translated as CARRGQYYGYTF.

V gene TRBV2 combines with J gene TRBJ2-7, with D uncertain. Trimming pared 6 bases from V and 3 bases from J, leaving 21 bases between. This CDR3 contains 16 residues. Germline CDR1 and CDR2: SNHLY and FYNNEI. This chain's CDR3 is CASSQGRGLYDYEQYF. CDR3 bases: TGTGCCAGCAGCCAAGGACGTGGGCTATACGACTACGAGCAGTACTTC.

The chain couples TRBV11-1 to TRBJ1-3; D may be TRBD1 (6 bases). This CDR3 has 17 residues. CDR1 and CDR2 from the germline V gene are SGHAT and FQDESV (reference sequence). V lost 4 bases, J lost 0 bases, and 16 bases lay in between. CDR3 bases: TGTGCCAGCAGCTCGGATTATTCAGGGGTCTCTGGAAACACCATATATTTT. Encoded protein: CASSSDYSGVSGNTIYF.

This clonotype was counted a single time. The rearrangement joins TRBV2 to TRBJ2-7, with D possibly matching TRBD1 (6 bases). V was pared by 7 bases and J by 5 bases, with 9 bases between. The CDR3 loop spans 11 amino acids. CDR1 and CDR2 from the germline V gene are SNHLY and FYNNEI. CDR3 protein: CASTRQDEQYF. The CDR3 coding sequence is TGTGCCAGCACAAGACAGGACGAGCAGTACTTC.

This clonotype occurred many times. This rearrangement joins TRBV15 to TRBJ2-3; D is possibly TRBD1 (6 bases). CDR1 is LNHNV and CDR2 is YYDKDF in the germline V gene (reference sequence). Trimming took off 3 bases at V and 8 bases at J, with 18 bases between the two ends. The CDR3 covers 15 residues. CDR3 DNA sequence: TGTGCCACCAGCAGCGGCTTGGGGGCATATTCTACGCAGTATTTT. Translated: CATSSGLGAYSTQYF.

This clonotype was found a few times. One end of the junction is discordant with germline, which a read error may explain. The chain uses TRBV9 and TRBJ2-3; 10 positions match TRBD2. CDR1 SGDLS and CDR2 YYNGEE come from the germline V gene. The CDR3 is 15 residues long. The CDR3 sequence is CASTRAGGSTDTQYF. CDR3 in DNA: TGTGCCAGCACCAGAGCGGGGGGGAGCACAGACACGCAGTATTTT.

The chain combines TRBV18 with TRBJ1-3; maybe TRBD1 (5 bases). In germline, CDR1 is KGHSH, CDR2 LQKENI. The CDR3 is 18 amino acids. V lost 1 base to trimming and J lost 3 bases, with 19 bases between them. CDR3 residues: CASSPLTRAKEIGNTIYF. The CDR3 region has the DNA TGTGCCAGCTCACCACTAACCAGGGCCAAGGAGATTGGAAACACCATATATTTT.

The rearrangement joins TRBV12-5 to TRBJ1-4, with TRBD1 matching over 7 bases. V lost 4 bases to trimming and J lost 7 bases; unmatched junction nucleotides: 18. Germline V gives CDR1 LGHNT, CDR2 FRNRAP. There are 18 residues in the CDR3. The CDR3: CASGSTGFATSFGEKLFF. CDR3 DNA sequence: TGTGCTAGTGGTTCGACAGGGTTCGCTACTAGTTTTGGTGAAAAACTGTTTTTT.

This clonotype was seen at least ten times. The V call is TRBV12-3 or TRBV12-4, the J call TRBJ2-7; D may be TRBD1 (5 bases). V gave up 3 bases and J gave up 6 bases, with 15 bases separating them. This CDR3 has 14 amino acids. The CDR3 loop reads CASSFALGVSEQYF. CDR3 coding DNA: TGTGCCAGCAGTTTCGCGTTAGGGGTAAGCGAGCAGTACTTC.

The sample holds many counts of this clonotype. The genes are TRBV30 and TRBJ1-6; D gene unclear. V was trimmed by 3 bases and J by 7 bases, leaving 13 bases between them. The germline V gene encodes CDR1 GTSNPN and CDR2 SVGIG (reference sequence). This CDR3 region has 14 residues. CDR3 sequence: CAWRIGRLNSPLHF. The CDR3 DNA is TGTGCCTGGAGGATCGGACGGTTGAATTCACCCCTCCACTTT.

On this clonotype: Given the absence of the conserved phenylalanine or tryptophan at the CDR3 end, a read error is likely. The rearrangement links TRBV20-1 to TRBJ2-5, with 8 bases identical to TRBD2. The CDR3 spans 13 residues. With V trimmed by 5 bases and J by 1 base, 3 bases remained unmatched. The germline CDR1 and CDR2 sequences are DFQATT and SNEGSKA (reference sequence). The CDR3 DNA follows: TGCAGTGCTGATGGGACTAGCCAAGAGACCCAGTACCTC. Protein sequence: CSADGTSQETQYL.